This T cell receptor (beta chain) was recovered during a study of Graves' ophthalmopathy and Graves' hyperthyroidism. With regard to this clonotype: Antigen unknown.

The CDR3 has 15 residues. V lost 0 bases, J lost 2 bases, and 11 bases lay in between. The germline gives CDR1 MNHEY, CDR2 SVGAGI. The study's findings and limits: Blood samples also showed most expanded thyroid clonotypes exceeding 0.001 frequency.

Amplifying from RNA transcripts, the study obtained TCR beta CDR3 regions. First-round RT-PCR with HTBI primers preceded a second-round multiplex PCR. TCRdb recomputed calls from the multiplex PCR reads with MiXCR, one row per CDR3 protein. The data hold over a million distinct CDR3 sequences, with about 35% observed a single time. Hyperthyroidism patients were newly diagnosed, under 2 months' duration, aged 18 to 65. The receptor comes from an adult man with Graves' hyperthyroidism. The gene calls are TRBV6-5 and TRBJ2-7; the D is unclear. Material: peripheral blood or thyroid tissue (not recorded which). The CDR3 nucleotides read TGTGCCAGCAGTTACTCTTTGGGTTACCCCTACGAGCAGTACTTC. Translated, it gives CASSYSLGYPYEQYF.